The 2 T cell receptor beta chains given below trace back to one sample, sequenced in a study of T cell responses to AZD1222 COVID-19 vaccine. The protocol was immunoSEQ multiplex PCR, while the TCRdb copy is restricted to in-frame clones and leaves out a portion. The table lists approximately 150,000 clones, around 90% of them singletons. The specimen was peripheral blood, collected 28 days after the second dose of the MenACWY control vaccine. The receptors originated from an adult who received the MenACWY meningococcal vaccine as a control.

The rearrangement uses TRBV18 and TRBJ2-6, with 9 positions matching TRBD1. The CDR3 has 19 residues. Germline CDR1 and CDR2: KGHSH and LQKENI. V was clipped by 2 bases and J by 1 base; unmatched bases: 9. The CDR3 DNA reads as TGTGCCAGCTCACCAGGGAAACAGGGGGCCGTATCTGGGGCCAACGTCCTGACTTTC. This translates into CASSPGKQGAVSGANVLTF.

The V call is TRBV5-1, the J call TRBJ1-3; D unresolved. V shed 2 bases and J shed 0 bases, with 6 bases lying between them. Germline V gene lookup returns CDR1 SGHRS and CDR2 YFSETQ. The length of the CDR3 is 14 residues. As DNA, the CDR3 is TGCGCCAGCAGCTTCGGGAACTCTGGAAACACCATATATTTT. It is translated as CASSFGNSGNTIYF.